This T cell receptor beta chain derives from a study of cytomegalovirus exposure and HLA in healthy donors. PCR used 60 Vbeta primers and 13 Jbeta primers. TCRdb's copy holds only in-frame clones and misses some; the assay was immunoSEQ multiplex PCR. The sample includes 130,000 to 150,000 clones, 60% to 80% seen only once; the top ten take about 6.7%. The CDR3 sequence is 14 residues long. V was shortened by 5 bases and J by 7 bases, with 15 bases between the two germline ends. Germline CDR1 is LGHNT and CDR2 is FRNRAP. Sequences were obtained from PBMCs. The chain uses TRBV12-5 and TRBJ1-5; tentatively, D is TRBD1 (5 bases). The sequence was obtained from a woman in her 40s in good health and CMV-seropositive. The CDR3 loop reads CASGRGGVSQPQHF. The CDR3 DNA reads as TGTGCTAGTGGTCGTGGGGGGGTAAGCCAGCCCCAGCATTTT.